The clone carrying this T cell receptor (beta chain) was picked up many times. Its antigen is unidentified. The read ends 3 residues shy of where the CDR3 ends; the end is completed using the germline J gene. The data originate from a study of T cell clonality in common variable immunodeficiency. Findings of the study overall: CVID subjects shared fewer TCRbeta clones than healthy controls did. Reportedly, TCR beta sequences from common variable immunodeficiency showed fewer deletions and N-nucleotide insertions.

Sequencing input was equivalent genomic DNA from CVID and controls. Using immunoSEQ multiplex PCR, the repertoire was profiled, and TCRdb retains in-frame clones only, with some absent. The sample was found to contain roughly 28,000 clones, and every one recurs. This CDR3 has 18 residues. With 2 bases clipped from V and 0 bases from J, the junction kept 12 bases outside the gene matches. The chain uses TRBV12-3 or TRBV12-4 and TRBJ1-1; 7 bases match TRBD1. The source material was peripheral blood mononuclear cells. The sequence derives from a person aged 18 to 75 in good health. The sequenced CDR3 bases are TGTGCCAGCAGTTTAAGGGACCGACAGGGAGGGATGAACACTGAA. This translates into CASSLRDRQGGMNTE. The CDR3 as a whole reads CASSLRDRQGGMNTEAFF.